One sample yielded the 23 T cell receptor beta chains listed below, sequenced in a study of Graves' ophthalmopathy and Graves' hyperthyroidism. Amplifying from RNA transcripts, the study obtained TCR beta CDR3 regions. The library came from an HTBI-primed first-round RT-PCR and a second-round multiplex PCR. TCRdb reprocessed the multiplex PCR reads with MiXCR, giving one entry per CDR3 protein. The data contain under 400,000 distinct CDR3 sequences, 17% of them singletons. Sequenced material: peripheral blood. Every receptor here comes from an adult man with Graves' ophthalmopathy.

This clonotype was recorded many times. This chain joins TRBV6-2 or TRBV6-3 and TRBJ2-7, with a weak D call TRBD1 (6 bases). CDR1 and CDR2 from the germline V gene are MNHEY and SVGEGT. The CDR3 loop spans 13 amino acids. Trimming removed 5 bases at V and 7 bases at J, with 15 bases between. In nucleotides, the CDR3 is TGTGCCAGCAGTCGACCGACAGGCGGTGAGCAGTACTTC. Its protein is CASSRPTGGEQYF.

This clonotype appeared a few times. The V gene is TRBV2, the J gene TRBJ1-3; 10 bases line up with TRBD1. Germline V gene sequence: CDR1 SNHLY, CDR2 FYNNEI. Trimming at V came to 3 bases and at J to 0 bases, leaving 2 bases not matched to a gene. The CDR3 has 16 amino acids. The chain's CDR3 is CASSEGQGNSGNTIYF. The CDR3 DNA sequence: TGTGCCAGCAGTGAGGGACAGGGGAACTCTGGAAACACCATATATTTT. Full variable domain (missing parts from reference TRBV2 and TRBJ1-3): EPEVTQTPSHQVTQMGQEVILRCVPISNHLYFYWYRQILGQKVEFLVSFYNNEISEKSEIFDDQFSVERPDGSNFTLKIRSTKLEDSAMYFCASSEGQGNSGNTIYFGEGSWLTVV.

This clonotype has at least ten counts. The rearrangement uses TRBV7-2 and TRBJ2-1; 9 positions agree with TRBD2. In germline, CDR1 is SGHTA, CDR2 FQGNSA. The CDR3 is 16 residues long. V lost 1 base to trimming and J lost 6 bases; unmatched junction nucleotides: 7. The CDR3 loop reads CASSLGWASGINEQFF. The CDR3, as DNA: TGTGCCAGCAGCTTAGGGTGGGCTAGCGGGATCAATGAGCAGTTCTTC.

This clonotype was seen once. This chain connects TRBV11-2 to TRBJ2-5, with 8 bases matching TRBD2. CDR3 length equals 19 residues. Germline values: CDR1 SGHAT, CDR2 FQNNGV. V was clipped by 0 bases and J by 3 bases; unmatched bases: 15. The CDR3 nucleotides are TGTGCCAGCAGCTTAGATGCCCCCGGTAGCGGGATAATGGAAGAGACCCAGTACTTC. This encodes CASSLDAPGSGIMEETQYF. The full variable domain, completed using reference TRBV11-2 and TRBJ2-5, is EAGVAQSPRYKIIEKRQSVAFWCNPISGHATLYWYQQILGQGPKLLIQFQNNGVVDDSQLPKDRFSAERLKGVDSTLKIQPAKLEDSAVYLCASSLDAPGSGIMEETQYFGPGTRLLVL.

Many counts were recorded for this clonotype. The V call is TRBV27, the J call TRBJ2-7; D is uncertain. The V end lost 1 base, the J end lost 0 bases, and 10 bases lay between the germline ends. Germline assignment: CDR1 MNHEY and CDR2 SMNVEV (reference sequence). CDR3 length equals 15 residues. The CDR3 reads CASSLYRAASYEQYF. CDR3 in DNA: TGTGCCAGCAGTTTATACCGGGCGGCCTCCTACGAGCAGTACTTC.

This clonotype was counted a few times. The rearrangement uses TRBV6-2 or TRBV6-3 and TRBJ1-5, with 10 bases fitting TRBD1. CDR3 length equals 19 residues. Unmatched junction bases numbered 11, after V lost 0 bases and J lost 3 bases. CDR1 is MNHEY, CDR2 SVGEGT, per germline. In DNA form, the CDR3 reads TGTGCCAGCAGTTACTCTCGTCGGACAGGGGGGATTATCAATCAGCCCCAGCATTTT. It specifies CASSYSRRTGGIINQPQHF.

This clonotype showed up many times. This rearrangement joins TRBV20-1 to TRBJ2-5; 11 nucleotides match TRBD1. This CDR3 comprises 14 residues. V dropped 3 bases and J dropped 4; count of bases not matched to a gene: 4. CDR1 and CDR2 from the germline V gene are DFQATT and SNEGSKA (reference sequence). CDR3 region: CSASKGQGGETQYF. Written as DNA, the CDR3 is TGCAGTGCTAGTAAGGGACAGGGGGGAGAGACCCAGTACTTC.

This clonotype was seen ten or more times. The chain employs TRBV4-3 and TRBJ2-5; 7 bases align to TRBD2. The CDR3 consists of 12 residues. V lost 9 bases, J lost 2 bases, and 3 bases stayed unmatched. Germline CDR1 LGHNA, CDR2 YSLEER. As DNA, the CDR3 is TGCGCCAGACCCGGGGGGCAAGAGACCCAGTACTTC. Amino acids: CARPGGQETQYF.

This clonotype appeared many times. DNA for the CDR3: TGCGCCAGCAGCCAGGGGACAAAACTCGGAACGAACACCGGGGAGCTGTTTTTT. Protein: CASSQGTKLGTNTGELFF. The chain combines TRBV4-3 with TRBJ2-2, with a tentative D call TRBD1 (6 bases). Germline V gives CDR1 LGHNA, CDR2 YSLEER. The CDR3 sequence is 18 residues long. Trimming pared 3 bases from V and 0 bases from J, leaving 17 bases between.

The gene calls are TRBV27 and TRBJ2-2; D gene uncertain. V was shortened by 7 bases and J by 0 bases, with 18 bases between the two germline ends. The CDR3 runs to 17 residues. CDR1 is MNHEY, CDR2 SMNVEV, per germline (reference sequence). The CDR3 spells CASTPLGQASNTGELFF. The CDR3 DNA reads TGTGCCAGCACCCCATTAGGGCAAGCGTCGAACACCGGGGAGCTGTTTTTT.

The chain recombines TRBV6-2 or TRBV6-3 with TRBJ2-5; 7 nucleotides agree with TRBD2. Trimming took 2 bases from V and 5 from J; bases not matched to a gene: 8. From germline, CDR1 is MNHEY and CDR2 SVGEGT. The CDR3 is made up of 15 amino acids. CDR3 loop: CASSYRAGVAETQYF. CDR3 DNA: TGTGCCAGCAGTTACCGGGCGGGAGTGGCGGAGACCCAGTACTTC.

The rearrangement uses TRBV15 and TRBJ2-5; no reliable D call. Trimming removed 4 bases from V and 2 bases from J, with 8 bases in between. The CDR3 contains 13 residues. In germline, CDR1 is LNHNV, CDR2 YYDKDF (reference sequence). The CDR3 reads CATSNAQQETQYF. Written as DNA, the CDR3 is TGTGCCACCAGCAACGCCCAGCAAGAGACCCAGTACTTC.

The rearrangement uses TRBV6-1 and TRBJ1-3; D is undetermined. The V end lost 6 bases, the J end lost 4 bases, and 10 bases lay between the germline ends. The CDR3 has 13 residues. Germline CDR1 and CDR2: MNHNS and SASEGT. The DNA for the CDR3 is TGTGCCAGCAGCCTACGAAGAGGAAACACCATATATTTT. Its protein product is CASSLRRGNTIYF.

This clonotype came up many times. At one of its ends the junction is not consistent with the germline gene, which may arise from a read error. V usage is TRBV20-1 and J usage is TRBJ1-2, with 9 bases fitting TRBD1. This CDR3 is built from 14 residues. CDR1 is DFQATT, CDR2 SNEGSKA, per germline (reference sequence). Here the CDR3 DNA reads TGCGGTGCTTATGCGGGACAGGGTAATTATGGCTACACCTTC. It codes for CGAYAGQGNYGYTF.

This clonotype was seen many times. The gene calls are TRBV19 and TRBJ1-1, with 7 nucleotides matching TRBD1. The CDR3 spans 16 residues. Trimming cost V 5 bases and J 5 bases; bases outside gene matches: 14. Germline V lookup: CDR1 LNHDA, CDR2 SQIVND (reference sequence). CDR3 amino acids: CASSLSAGGEPTEAFF. The CDR3 nucleotides read TGTGCCAGTAGTCTTTCGGCAGGGGGGGAACCAACTGAAGCTTTCTTT. The full variable domain, its missing parts supplied by reference TRBV19 and TRBJ1-1, is DGGITQSPKYLFRKEGQNVTLSCEQNLNHDAMYWYRQDPGQGLRLIYYSQIVNDFQKGDIAEGYSVSREKKESFPLTVTSAQKNPTAFYLCASSLSAGGEPTEAFFGQGTRLTVV.

This clonotype was recorded many times. This sequence joins TRBV28 and TRBJ1-1; 9 bases line up with TRBD1. V dropped 6 bases and J dropped 4; count of bases not matched to a gene: 12. CDR1 is MDHEN, CDR2 SYDVKM, per germline. There are 16 residues in the CDR3. For the CDR3, the DNA is TGTGCCAGCAGACTACCGGGACAGGGCCGTAGCACTGAAGCTTTCTTT. This gives the protein CASRLPGQGRSTEAFF.

This clonotype came up many times. The chain recombines TRBV24-1 with TRBJ1-2, with 8 bases aligning to TRBD1. CDR1 KGHDR and CDR2 SFDVKD come from the germline V gene. Trimming cost V 3 bases and J 8 bases; bases outside gene matches: 7. The CDR3 consists of 14 residues. CDR3: CATSDPGGAEGYTF. The CDR3 region has the DNA TGTGCCACCAGTGATCCAGGGGGCGCAGAAGGCTACACCTTC.

This clonotype was seen many times. The V gene is TRBV30, the J gene TRBJ2-5, with D unclear. With 5 bases removed from V and 4 bases from J, the gap between germline ends came to 11 bases. CDR3 length equals 12 residues. CDR1 GTSNPN and CDR2 SVGIG come from the germline V gene (reference sequence). CDR3 region: CAWQRNGETQYF. The CDR3 DNA is TGTGCCTGGCAAAGGAATGGAGAGACCCAGTACTTC.

There are many counts of this clonotype. V and J are TRBV20-1 and TRBJ2-3, with TRBD2 identical over 9 bases. This CDR3 spans 15 amino acids. J lost 3 bases, V lost 0 bases, and 4 bases had no gene match. Germline V gene data show CDR1 as DFQATT and CDR2 as SNEGSKA (reference sequence). CDR3 region: CSARDGSGGTDTQYF. DNA of the CDR3: TGCAGTGCTAGAGATGGGAGCGGGGGGACAGATACGCAGTATTTT.

This CDR3 reads CASSFDYQPQHF. The CDR3 DNA reads as TGTGCCAGCAGTTTTGACTATCAGCCCCAGCATTTT. This chain uses TRBV12-3 or TRBV12-4 with TRBJ1-5; D gene ambiguous. With 3 bases removed from V and 5 bases from J, the gap between germline ends came to 5 bases. The CDR3 runs to 12 residues.

This clonotype was detected ten times or more. The CDR3 loop is CASSLDRTRPLHF. CDR3 bases: TGTGCCAGCAGCTTAGATAGAACAAGGCCCCTCCACTTT. The chain carries TRBV7-2 and TRBJ1-6; D is unresolved. This CDR3 comprises 13 residues. Germline lookup yields CDR1 SGHTA and CDR2 FQGNSA. V shed 1 base and J shed 13 bases, with 11 bases lying between them.

This clonotype was counted at least ten times. The chain carries TRBV7-4 and TRBJ1-5; 10 bases align to TRBD1. V shed 6 bases and J 7 bases; nucleotides not matched to a gene: 12. This CDR3 has 16 residues. Germline V CDR1 and CDR2: SGHVT, SQSDAQ. DNA of the CDR3: TGTGCCAGCAGGGACCACCGGGACAGGGGTATGCAGCCCCAGCATTTT. Amino acid sequence: CASRDHRDRGMQPQHF.

This clonotype was detected ten times or more. V is TRBV7-8 and J is TRBJ2-5; TRBD1 agrees at 7 bases. The CDR3 extends over 14 amino acids. CDR1 SGHVS and CDR2 FQNEAQ come from the germline V gene. The V gene end was trimmed by 5 bases and the J gene end by 2 bases; junction bases not matched to a gene: 5. As DNA, the CDR3 is TGTGCCAGCAGCCCAGTGACAGGGCAAGAGACCCAGTACTTC. This encodes CASSPVTGQETQYF.